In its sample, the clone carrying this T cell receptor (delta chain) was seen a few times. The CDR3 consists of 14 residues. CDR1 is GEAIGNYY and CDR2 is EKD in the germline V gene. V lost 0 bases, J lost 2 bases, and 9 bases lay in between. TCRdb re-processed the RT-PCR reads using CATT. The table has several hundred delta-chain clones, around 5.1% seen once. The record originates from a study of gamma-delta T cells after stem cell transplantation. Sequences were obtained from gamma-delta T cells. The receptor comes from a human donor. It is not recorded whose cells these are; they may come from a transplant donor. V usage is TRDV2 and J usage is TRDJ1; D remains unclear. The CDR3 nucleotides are TGTGCCTGTGACACCGTTATGGCGACCGATAAACTCATCTTT. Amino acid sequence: CACDTVMATDKLIF.